These 3 T cell receptor beta chains share one sample of origin, sequenced in a study of T cell responses to AZD1222 COVID-19 vaccine. The repertoire was sequenced with immunoSEQ multiplex PCR; TCRdb's copy has only in-frame clones and lacks some. The table has over 150,000 clones, approximately 95% seen once. This material consisted of peripheral blood, taken 28 days after the second AZD1222 dose. These receptors originate from an adult who received the AZD1222 COVID-19 vaccine.

Note on this clone: The DNA is left out, because the CDR3 cannot be placed on it with certainty; the CDR3 is given as TCRdb lists it. This chain connects TRBV30 to TRBJ1-2; TRBD1, as called in the table, went unchecked against the DNA. With termini counted, the CDR3 has 13 amino acids. Germline V CDR1 and CDR2: GTSNPN, SVGIG (reference sequence). This CDR3 is CAWSPVGTGAFTF.

The genes are TRBV10-3 and TRBJ1-5, with a weak D call TRBD1 (5 bases). The length of the CDR3 is 20 residues. V was pared by 0 bases and J by 1 base, with 22 bases between. Germline V gives CDR1 ENHRY, CDR2 SYGVKD. CDR3: CAISESPPGTGGRSNQPQHF. The CDR3 region has the DNA TGTGCCATCAGTGAGTCCCCCCCCGGAACAGGAGGGAGAAGCAATCAGCCCCAGCATTTT.

The chain joins TRBV27 to TRBJ1-2, with a possible D match to TRBD1 (6 bases). CDR1 and CDR2 from the germline V gene are MNHEY and SMNVEV (reference sequence). The CDR3 is made up of 15 amino acids. Trimming left V 0 bases short and J 2 bases short, with 10 bases between. The CDR3 spells CASSLSSTGNYGYTF. CDR3 sequence (DNA): TGTGCCAGCAGTTTATCGTCTACAGGGAACTATGGCTACACCTTC.